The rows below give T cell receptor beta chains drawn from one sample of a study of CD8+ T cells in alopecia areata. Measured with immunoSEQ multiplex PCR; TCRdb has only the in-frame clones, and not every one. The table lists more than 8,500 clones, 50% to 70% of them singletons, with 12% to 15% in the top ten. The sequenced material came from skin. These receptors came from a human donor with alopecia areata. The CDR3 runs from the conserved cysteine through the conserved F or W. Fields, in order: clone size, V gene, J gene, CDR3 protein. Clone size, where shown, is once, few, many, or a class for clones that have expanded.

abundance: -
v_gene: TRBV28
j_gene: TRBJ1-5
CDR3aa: CASSLPDRDSNQPQHF

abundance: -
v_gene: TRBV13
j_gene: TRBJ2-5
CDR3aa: CASSLRLAGEAETQYF

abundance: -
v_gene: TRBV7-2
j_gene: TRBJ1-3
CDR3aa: CASSSDPGNTIYF

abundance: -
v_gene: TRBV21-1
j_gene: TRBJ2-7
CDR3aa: CGRGRVYEQYF

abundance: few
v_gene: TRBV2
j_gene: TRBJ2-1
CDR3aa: CASAGLAGSYNEQFF

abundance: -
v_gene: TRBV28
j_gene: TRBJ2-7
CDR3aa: CASSRLAGDTYEQYF

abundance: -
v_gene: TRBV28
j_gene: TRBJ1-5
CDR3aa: CASSFGSQPQHF

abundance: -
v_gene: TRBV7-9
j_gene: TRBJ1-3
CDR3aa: CASSLRQLKWDTIYF

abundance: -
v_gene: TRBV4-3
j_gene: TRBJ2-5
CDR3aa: CASSPGTRGQETQYF

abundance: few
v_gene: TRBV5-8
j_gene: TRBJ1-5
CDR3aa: CASSLGRWQPQHF

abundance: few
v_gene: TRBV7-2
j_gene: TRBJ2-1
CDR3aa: CASSLGRGLAGGPGYFF

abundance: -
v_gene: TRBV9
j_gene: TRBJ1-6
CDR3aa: CASSRDTFPNSPLHF

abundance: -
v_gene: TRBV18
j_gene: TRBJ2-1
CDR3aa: CASSPRGQSSYNEQFF

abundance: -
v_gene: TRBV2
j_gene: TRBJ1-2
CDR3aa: CASSEWGLTNPNYGYTF

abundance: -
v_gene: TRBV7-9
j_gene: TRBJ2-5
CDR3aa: CASSFAKVGQETQYF

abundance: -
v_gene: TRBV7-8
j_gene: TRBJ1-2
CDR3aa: CASSLEGLWMF

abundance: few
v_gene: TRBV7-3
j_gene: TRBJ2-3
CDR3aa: CASSFLGRVSGGIDTQYF

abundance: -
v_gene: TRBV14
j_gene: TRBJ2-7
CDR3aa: CASSPAGGGYEQYF

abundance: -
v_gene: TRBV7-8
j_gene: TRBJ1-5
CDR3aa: CASSSRDRRYSNQPQHF

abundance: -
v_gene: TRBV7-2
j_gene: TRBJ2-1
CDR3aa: CASSLNERGNEQFF

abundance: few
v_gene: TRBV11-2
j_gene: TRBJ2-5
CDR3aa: CASSFEGVTQYF

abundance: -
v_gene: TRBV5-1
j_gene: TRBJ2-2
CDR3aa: CASSLAGDGELFF

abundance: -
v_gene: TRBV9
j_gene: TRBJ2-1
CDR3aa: CASSVTGAEQFF

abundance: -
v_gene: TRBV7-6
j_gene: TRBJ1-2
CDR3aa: CASSALGLSGYTF

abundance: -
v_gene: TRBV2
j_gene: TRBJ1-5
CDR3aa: CASGDQPQHF

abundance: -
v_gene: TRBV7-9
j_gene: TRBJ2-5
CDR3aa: CASSSRLAGGETQYF